This paragraph covers one T cell receptor beta chain sequence. This record comes from a study of T cell responses to AZD1222 COVID-19 vaccine. Here immunoSEQ multiplex PCR was the method, and the copy in TCRdb shows in-frame clones only, minus some. The table has about 200,000 clones, over 85% seen once. Germline V gene sequence: CDR1 LNHDA, CDR2 SQIVND (reference sequence). The CDR3 sequence is 16 residues long. V shed 6 bases, J shed 1 base, and the junction held 8 bases outside the gene matches. The receptor was isolated from an adult who received the AZD1222 COVID-19 vaccine. V usage is TRBV19 and J usage is TRBJ2-5; 10 bases map to TRBD2. The sequencing used peripheral blood, collected 28 days after the second AZD1222 dose. CDR3 coding DNA: TGTGCCAGTAGCATTATAGCGGGGGGCCTCCAAGAGACCCAGTACTTC. It codes for CASSIIAGGLQETQYF.